The clone carrying this T cell receptor beta chain has at least ten counts. The source of the sample is a study of human T cells and chemical hapten exposure. TCRdb ran MiXCR on the RACE reads and lists one entry per CDR3 protein. The sample consists of about 140,000 distinct CDR3 sequences, about 10% of them appearing once. The time point is: patch test 2, 6 weeks after DPC sensitization. Sample treatment: therapeutic diphenylcyclopropenone sensitization with weekly scalp DPC. The germline gives CDR1 KGHSH, CDR2 LQKENI. Trimming pared 0 bases from V and 4 bases from J, leaving 10 bases between. This CDR3 has 14 amino acids.

The source is a woman aged 50 to 60 with alopecia areata. Some clones in this sample may be carry-over from other donors' samples. This rearrangement joins TRBV18 to TRBJ2-7; possible D gene TRBD2, 6 bases. The source was whole blood, collected in connection with sensitization to the hapten diphenylcyclopropenone (DPC). The CDR3: CASSPPEGLYEQYF. CDR3 in DNA: TGTGCCAGCTCACCACCGGAGGGGCTATACGAGCAGTACTTC.